The T cell receptor beta chain described here comes from a study of sequential checkpoint blockade in melanoma. About the research overall: First-line arms were nivolumab then ipilimumab, or the reverse, randomized 1:1. Each arm's sequence ended with maintenance nivolumab.

The treatment was: randomized to nivolumab then ipilimumab (arm A) or the reverse (arm B). Patients had received no earlier DNA-damaging chemotherapy. From thawed PBMCs, live CD3+CD8+ cells negative for CD19 and CD56 were sorted. This table comes from immunoSEQ multiplex PCR, and its TCRdb copy is limited to in-frame clones, with some not included. There are 15,000 to 20,000 clones in the sample; roughly 74% occur only once, and 34% lies in the top ten. CDR1 is SEHNR, CDR2 FQNEAQ, per germline (reference sequence). The CDR3 totals 16 residues. V trimming: 1 base; J trimming: 12 bases; junction bases outside the gene matches: 11.

The specimen was CD8+ T cells sorted from blood (inferred from file names), collected from a patient given nivolumab and ipilimumab in sequence. The clonotype originates from a human donor with melanoma. The V gene is TRBV7-9, the J gene TRBJ1-6, with 8 bases lining up with TRBD1. CDR3 sequence reads: CASSLVGLQGVVPLHF. In nucleotides, the CDR3 is TGTGCCAGCAGCTTAGTAGGGTTACAGGGGGTCGTACCCCTCCACTTT.